These 3 T cell receptor beta chains were sequenced from one sample in a study of patients and donors after allogeneic stem cell transplantation. TCRdb re-analysed the RT-PCR reads in MiXCR, keeping a single row per CDR3 protein. The table records about 150,000 distinct CDR3 sequences, about two fifths of them present only once. Sample: blood, either unsorted or a sorted T cell fraction (not recorded which). Receptors were obtained from a human donor who was either an allogeneic HSCT recipient or a stem cell or donor lymphocyte infusion donor (not recorded which). It is not recorded whose cells these are; they may come from a transplant donor.

This clonotype appeared a few times. The chain uses TRBV7-3 and TRBJ1-6, with D unclear. The V end lost 2 bases, the J end lost 8 bases, and 7 bases lay between the germline ends. Germline V gene lookup returns CDR1 SGHTA and CDR2 FQGTGA. This CDR3 comprises 13 residues. The CDR3 sequence is CASSLFPDSPLHF. In DNA form, the CDR3 reads TGTGCCAGCAGCTTATTTCCGGATTCACCCCTCCACTTT.

This chain uses TRBV12-3 or TRBV12-4 with TRBJ1-1; a weak D match, TRBD1 (5 bases). This CDR3 region has 14 residues. V lost 3 bases to trimming and J lost 1 base, with 9 bases between them. The CDR3 nucleotides read TGTGCCAGCAGTTTCGGGGCAGGGAACACTGAAGCTTTCTTT. Its protein is CASSFGAGNTEAFF.

This clonotype has only a few counts. The V gene is TRBV20-1, the J gene TRBJ2-6; D gene ambiguous. There are 16 residues in the CDR3. Trimming left V 1 base short and J 0 bases short, with 10 bases between. The germline V gene has CDR1 DFQATT and CDR2 SNEGSKA (reference sequence). For the CDR3, the DNA is TGCAGTGCTAGAGGGCCAAGCTCCTCTGGGGCCAACGTCCTGACTTTC. Its protein is CSARGPSSSGANVLTF.